This entry features one T cell receptor beta chain sequence. The method was immunoSEQ multiplex PCR; TCRdb's version includes in-frame clones alone and lacks a portion of them. The table records about 58,000 clones, less than 90% of them present only once. The entry originates in a study of OX40 agonist ivuxolimab in advanced cancers. Trimming took off 9 bases at V and 4 bases at J, with 16 bases between the two ends. Per germline, CDR1 MDHEN and CDR2 SYDVKM. This CDR3 region has 14 residues. The clonotype comes from an adult with an advanced solid tumor such as melanoma, head and neck, liver or kidney cancer. The input for sequencing was CD4+ or CD8+ T cells sorted from blood, taken in a trial of the OX40 agonist ivuxolimab. The chain couples TRBV28 to TRBJ1-5; D perhaps matches TRBD1 (6 bases). CDR3 in DNA: TGTGCCAGTGCTCAGGGGATCGGGAATCAGCCCCAGCATTTT. It encodes CASAQGIGNQPQHF.